Each of the 3 T cell receptor beta chains below was sequenced from the same sample in a study of T cells after posttransplantation cyclophosphamide. Cyclophosphamide on days +3 and +4 followed busulfan-fludarabine conditioning and a marrow graft. Only in-frame clones appear in the TCRdb table, and some are missing; sequencing was by immunoSEQ multiplex PCR. The table shows some 10,000 clones, with roughly four fifths occurring only once. The sample was PBMCs, taken around 2,000 days after a stem cell transplant with posttransplant cyclophosphamide. These receptors all stem from a female patient aged 35-55 years who received an allogeneic stem cell transplant from a related donor, was CMV-positive, and had no GVHD. Some T cells may be graft donor cells.

The chain is built from TRBV6-5 and TRBJ1-2; TRBD1 matches 11 bases. The ends lost 0 bases at V and 6 bases at J; junction bases unmatched: 3. Germline loops: CDR1 MNHEY, CDR2 SVGAGI. The CDR3 totals 15 residues. The CDR3 DNA follows: TGTGCCAGCAGTTACTCCGGACAGGGGGCAGATGGCTACACCTTC. Protein: CASSYSGQGADGYTF.

The chain links TRBV6-4 to TRBJ2-3; a weak D match, TRBD1 (6 bases). The germline V gene has CDR1 MRHNA and CDR2 SNTAGT. This CDR3 contains 13 residues. The V and J ends lost 5 bases and 4 bases respectively, with 10 bases between them. The CDR3 loop is CASSYKGADTQYF. CDR3 coding DNA: TGTGCCAGCAGTTATAAGGGGGCAGATACGCAGTATTTT.

This chain connects TRBV10-3 to TRBJ1-5; no firm D call. Trimming left V 8 bases short and J 14 bases short, with 13 bases between. This CDR3 spans 10 amino acids. Germline CDR1 ENHRY, CDR2 SYGVKD. The CDR3 nucleotides read TGTGCCATCGGACCGAGGGAAAAGCATTTT. Its translation: CAIGPREKHF.